Here is one TCR beta chain with its context. Its antigen is undetermined. The source of the sample is a study of Tregs in tolerant kidney transplant recipients. Findings of the study overall: In tolerant patients, donor-specific Tregs outgrew total Tregs, suggesting antigen-driven expansion. Biological reproducibility was not directly addressed, but technical replication error appeared minimal.

The method was immunoSEQ multiplex PCR; TCRdb's version includes in-frame clones alone and lacks a portion of them. The sample includes about 64,000 clones, under 98% of them seen just once. From germline, CDR1 is LNHNV and CDR2 YYDKDF (reference sequence). This CDR3 region has 17 residues. J lost 9 bases, V lost 5 bases, and 21 bases had no gene match. This specimen consisted of Tregs from blood, obtained before the transplant. The receptor comes from a human donor who received a combined kidney and bone marrow transplant. The V call is TRBV15, the J call TRBJ2-5; TRBD2 matches at 7 bases. The CDR3 nucleotides read TGTGCCACCAGCCGGGGTCGGGAGCGGGGCCCCCTGGGGTCCCAGTACTTC. This encodes CATSRGRERGPLGSQYF.